The entry below describes one T cell receptor (beta chain). The antigen is undetermined. In germline, CDR1 is ENHRY, CDR2 SYGVKD. V lost 1 base and J 4 bases, leaving 8 bases between the germline ends. The CDR3 spans 14 residues. This sample was taken from a study of cytomegalovirus exposure and HLA in healthy donors. Study-level background: About 85 million unique TCRs from HLA-typed donors were held in an early release of data.

Whole-study findings and limits: Through in vitro validation, three CMV-associated chains were shown to be specific for CMV antigens. Available immune exposure information covered CMV serostatus only. Looking again later, the authors saw that most CMV-associated TCR beta chains seemed HLA-restricted.

This PCR relied on a set of 60 Vbeta primers and 13 Jbeta primers. Clones were sequenced by immunoSEQ multiplex PCR, and TCRdb holds only the in-frame ones, with some missing. The repertoire holds around 120,000 clones, approximately 72% seen once, with roughly 10% in the top ten. Sequenced: PBMCs. The receptor comes from a woman aged 50 to 60 in good health and CMV-seropositive. The chain is built from TRBV10-3 and TRBJ1-5; no clear D. CDR3 sequence: CAISEYEQNQPQHF. Here the CDR3 DNA reads TGTGCCATCAGTGAGTACGAACAGAATCAGCCCCAGCATTTT.